This TCR beta chain was captured in a study of control samples from healthy donors and cancer patients. TCRdb's table, derived via immunoSEQ multiplex PCR, lists solely in-frame clones and lacks some. The top ten hold more than 7% of the sample, which has 100,000 or so clones, roughly 91% seen once. V shed 6 bases, J shed 3 bases, and the junction held 7 bases outside the gene matches. CDR3 length: 16 residues. CDR1 and CDR2 from the germline V gene are MNHEY and SVGEGT. The rearrangement links TRBV6-2 or TRBV6-3 to TRBJ2-3, with 12 bases fitting TRBD2. This clonotype originated in a man aged 25-45 years in good health. The specimen sequenced was blood. The DNA for the CDR3 is TGTGCCAGCAGCCCCTATCTAGCGGGAGGGACAGATACGCAGTATTTT. This encodes CASSPYLAGGTDTQYF.